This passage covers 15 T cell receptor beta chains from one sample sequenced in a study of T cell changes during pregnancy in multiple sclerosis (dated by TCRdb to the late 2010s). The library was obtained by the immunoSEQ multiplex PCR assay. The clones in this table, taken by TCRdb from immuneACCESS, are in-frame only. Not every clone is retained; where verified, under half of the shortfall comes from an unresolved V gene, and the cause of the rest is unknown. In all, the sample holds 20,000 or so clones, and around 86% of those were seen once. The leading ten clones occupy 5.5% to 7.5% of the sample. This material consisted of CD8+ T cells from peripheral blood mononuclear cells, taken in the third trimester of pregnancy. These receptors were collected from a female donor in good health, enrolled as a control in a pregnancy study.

The CDR3 sequence: CASSPPTGTYEQYF. CDR3 nucleotide sequence: TGTGCCAGCTCACCACCGACAGGGACATACGAGCAGTACTTC. V gene TRBV18 combines with J gene TRBJ2-7; TRBD1 agrees at 7 bases. There are 14 residues in the CDR3. With 0 bases clipped from V and 4 bases from J, the junction kept 3 bases outside the gene matches. Germline CDR1 is KGHSH and CDR2 is LQKENI.

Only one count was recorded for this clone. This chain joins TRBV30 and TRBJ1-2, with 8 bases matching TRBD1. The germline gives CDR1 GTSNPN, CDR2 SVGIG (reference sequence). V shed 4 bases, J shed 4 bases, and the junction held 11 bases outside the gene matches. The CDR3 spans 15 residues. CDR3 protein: CAWINRDRTFYGYTF. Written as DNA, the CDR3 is TGTGCCTGGATTAACCGGGACAGGACCTTCTATGGCTACACCTTC.

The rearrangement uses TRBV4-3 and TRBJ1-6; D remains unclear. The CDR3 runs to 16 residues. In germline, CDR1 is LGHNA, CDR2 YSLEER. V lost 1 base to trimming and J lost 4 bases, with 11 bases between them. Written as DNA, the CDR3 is TGCGCCAGCAGCCAAGGTCTCGCGTCATATAATTCACCCCTCCACTTT. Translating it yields CASSQGLASYNSPLHF.

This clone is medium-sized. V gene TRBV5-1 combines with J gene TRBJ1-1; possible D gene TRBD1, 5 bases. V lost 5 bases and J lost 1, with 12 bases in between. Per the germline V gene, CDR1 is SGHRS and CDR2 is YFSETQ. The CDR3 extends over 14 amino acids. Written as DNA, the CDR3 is TGCGCCAGCAGGAGACAAGGACAGAACACTGAAGCTTTCTTT. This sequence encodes CASRRQGQNTEAFF.

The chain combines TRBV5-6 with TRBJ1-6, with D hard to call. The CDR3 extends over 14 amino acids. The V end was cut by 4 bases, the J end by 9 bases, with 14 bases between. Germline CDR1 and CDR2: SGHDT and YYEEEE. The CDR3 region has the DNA TGTGCCAGCAGCCCGGGGTTGGGATCTTCACCCCTCCACTTT. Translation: CASSPGLGSSPLHF.

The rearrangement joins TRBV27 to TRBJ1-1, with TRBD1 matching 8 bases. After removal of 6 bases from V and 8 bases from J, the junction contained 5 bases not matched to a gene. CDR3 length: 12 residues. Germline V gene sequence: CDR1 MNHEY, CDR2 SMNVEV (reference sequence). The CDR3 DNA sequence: TGTGCCAGCAGAATCGGACAGGGCGAAGCTTTCTTT. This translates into CASRIGQGEAFF.

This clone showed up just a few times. The CDR3 region is CASSWGQFYNEQFF. The CDR3 DNA sequence: TGTGCCAGCAGCTGGGGACAGTTTTACAATGAGCAGTTCTTC. This chain connects TRBV6-5 to TRBJ2-1, with 7 bases lining up with TRBD1. Germline V lookup: CDR1 MNHEY, CDR2 SVGAGI. The CDR3 sequence is 14 residues long. V was pared by 6 bases and J by 4 bases, with 6 bases of the junction left unmatched.

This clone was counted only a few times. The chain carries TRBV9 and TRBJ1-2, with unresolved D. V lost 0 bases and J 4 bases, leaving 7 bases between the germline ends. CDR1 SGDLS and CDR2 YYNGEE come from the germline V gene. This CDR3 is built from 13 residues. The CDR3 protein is CASSVGGAYGYTF. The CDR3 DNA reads TGTGCCAGCAGCGTAGGGGGAGCCTATGGCTACACCTTC.

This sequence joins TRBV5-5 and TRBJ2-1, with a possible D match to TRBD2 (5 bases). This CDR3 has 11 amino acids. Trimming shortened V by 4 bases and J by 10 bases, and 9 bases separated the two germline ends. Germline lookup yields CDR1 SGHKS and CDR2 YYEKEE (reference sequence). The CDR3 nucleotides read TGTGCCAGCAGCGCCGGGGTAGAGCAGTTCTTC. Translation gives CASSAGVEQFF.

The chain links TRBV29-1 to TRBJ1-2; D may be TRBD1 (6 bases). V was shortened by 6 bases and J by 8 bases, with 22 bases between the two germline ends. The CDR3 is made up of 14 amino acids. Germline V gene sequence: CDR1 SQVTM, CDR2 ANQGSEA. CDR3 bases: TGCAGCGTGGATGACAGGACCAATGCATACGGCTACACCTTC. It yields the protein CSVDDRTNAYGYTF.

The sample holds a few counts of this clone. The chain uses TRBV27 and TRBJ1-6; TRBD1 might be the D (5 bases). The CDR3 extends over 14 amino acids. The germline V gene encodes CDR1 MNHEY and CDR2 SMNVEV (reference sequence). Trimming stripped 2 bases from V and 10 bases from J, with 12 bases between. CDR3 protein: CASSLARVGSPLHF. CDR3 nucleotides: TGTGCCAGCAGTTTAGCCAGGGTGGGATCACCCCTCCACTTT.

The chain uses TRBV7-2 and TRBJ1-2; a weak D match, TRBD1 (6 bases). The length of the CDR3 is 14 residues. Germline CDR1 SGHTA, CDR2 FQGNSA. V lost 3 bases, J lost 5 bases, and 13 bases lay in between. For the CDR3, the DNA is TGTGCCAGCAGCTTCCCAGGGGAGGGGTATGGCTACACCTTC. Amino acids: CASSFPGEGYGYTF.

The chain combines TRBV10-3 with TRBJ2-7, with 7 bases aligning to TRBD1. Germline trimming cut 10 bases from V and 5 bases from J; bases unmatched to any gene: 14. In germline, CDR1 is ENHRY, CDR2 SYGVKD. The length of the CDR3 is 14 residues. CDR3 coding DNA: TGTGCCACCTTAACAGGGGATGCCGTCCACGAGCAGTACTTC. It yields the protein CATLTGDAVHEQYF.

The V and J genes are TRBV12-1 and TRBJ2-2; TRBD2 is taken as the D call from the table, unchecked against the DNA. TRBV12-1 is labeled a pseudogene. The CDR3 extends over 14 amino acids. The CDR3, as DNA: TGTGCCAGCAGCCCCGATCCCGGGTCCGGGGAGCTGTTTTTT. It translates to CASSPDPGSGELFF.

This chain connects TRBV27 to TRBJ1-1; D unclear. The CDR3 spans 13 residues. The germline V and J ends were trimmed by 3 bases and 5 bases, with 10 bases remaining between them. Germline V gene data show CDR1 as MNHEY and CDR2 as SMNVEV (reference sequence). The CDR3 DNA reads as TGTGCCAGCAGTTTGGCGCCCGGGACTGAAGCTTTCTTT. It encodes CASSLAPGTEAFF.